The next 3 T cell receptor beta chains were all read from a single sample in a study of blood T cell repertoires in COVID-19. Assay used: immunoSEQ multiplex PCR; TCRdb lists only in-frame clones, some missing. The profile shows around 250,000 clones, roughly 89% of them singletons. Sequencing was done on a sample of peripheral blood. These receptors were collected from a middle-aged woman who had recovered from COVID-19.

The CDR3 sequence is CASSPLLAGASYNEQFF. Here the CDR3 DNA reads TGTGCCAGCTCACCATTACTAGCGGGAGCCTCATACAATGAGCAGTTCTTC. The chain links TRBV18 to TRBJ2-1; the match to TRBD2 covers 11 bases. Losses at the gene ends were 2 bases for V and 4 bases for J; bases not matched to a gene: 7. The length of the CDR3 is 17 residues. In germline, CDR1 is KGHSH, CDR2 LQKENI.

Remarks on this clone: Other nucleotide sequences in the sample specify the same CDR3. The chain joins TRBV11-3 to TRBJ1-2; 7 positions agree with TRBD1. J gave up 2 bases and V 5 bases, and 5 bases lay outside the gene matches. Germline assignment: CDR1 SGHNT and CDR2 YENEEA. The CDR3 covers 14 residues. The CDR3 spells CASSLGTANYGYTF. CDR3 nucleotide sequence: TGTGCCAGCAGCCTAGGGACAGCCAACTATGGCTACACCTTC.

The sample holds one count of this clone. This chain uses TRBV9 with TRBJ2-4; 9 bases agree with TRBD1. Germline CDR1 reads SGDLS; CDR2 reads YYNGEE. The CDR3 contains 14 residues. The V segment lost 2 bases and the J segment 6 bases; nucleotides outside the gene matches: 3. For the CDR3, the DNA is TGTGCCAGCAGCGTTGGGACAGGGTCAAACATTCAGTACTTC. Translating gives CASSVGTGSNIQYF.